This TCR beta chain was identified in a study of blood T cell repertoires in COVID-19. Study-wide background: Nucleic acid was either cDNA or gDNA, and it came from T cells, B-cell-depleted T cells, or PBMCs.

Across 20 to 25 US areas, participants ranged in age from 18 to 89 years. Participant-reported clinical history was the basis for cohort assignment. Some clones are missing from TCRdb's copy, which holds only in-frame ones; the method was immunoSEQ multiplex PCR. The sample holds under 200,000 clones, around 84% seen once. This sequence originates from a woman aged 50 to 60 who had recovered from COVID-19. Sequenced material: PBMCs or T cells enriched from blood (not recorded which).

The CDR3 spells CASSLSQGYEQYF. CDR3 sequence (DNA): TGTGCCAGCAGCTTGTCACAGGGCTACGAGCAGTACTTC. V and J are TRBV7-3 and TRBJ2-7, with a weak D call TRBD1 (6 bases). Looked up from germline, CDR1 is SGHTA and CDR2 is FQGTGA. V lost 3 bases and J 3 bases, leaving 9 bases between the germline ends. The CDR3 is 13 residues long.